This TCR beta chain was retrieved from a study of T cell responses to AZD1222 COVID-19 vaccine listed by TCRdb under 2021. In terms of the full investigation: TCR sequencing covered some 240 trial participants: 200 to 210 given two doses of AZD1222 and about 26 given two doses of MenACWY control vaccine. Trial participants were enrolled by age into subgroups of 18-55, 56-69 and 70-plus years, and around 150, 28 and 57 TCR-sequenced participants, respectively, were included in these subgroups.

Concerning this clone: Its binding antigen is unknown. The record has no base qualities; no much larger clone is one base away.

The time point label on this specimen signifies: baseline before first vaccination. The treatment or condition label, as the study defines it: meningococcal conjugate vaccine given as trial control. Vaccinee samples were obtained from the UK trials COV001 and COV002, which included a single-blind randomized controlled phase 2/3 trial of AZD1222 (ChAdOx1 nCoV-19) in healthy adults. For TCRbeta chain sequencing, PBMC samples from trial participants were taken at day 0 and at day 28 after the second dose. The CDR3 regions of human TCRbeta chains were analyzed by immunosequencing. The original pipeline was this. TCRs in the repertoires were matched against a reference library of SARS-CoV-2-specific TCRs that had been generated with the MIRA antigen-specificity platform. Breadth was defined as the fraction of unique TCRs that were SARS-CoV-2-associated, and depth was defined as the fraction of total T cells that were SARS-CoV-2-associated. Using the MIRA data, every spike-specific TCR was mapped to the spike region that the TCR reacted to and assigned to either a CD4 or a CD8 class. Log10-transformed breadth and depth values were compared by one-way ANOVA with Sidak's multiple comparisons tests. TCRdb carries this immuneACCESS record with in-frame sequences only. Its versions omit some clonotypes, under half of them owing to an unresolved V gene in the studies checked, with the rest unexplained. V and J calls and clone size follow that table, whereas D and trimming were derived from the DNA. The sample table records about 150,000 clones; about 91% of these occur just once. The biggest ten clones account for under 3.5% of the sample.

The paper's findings and limits, for the study overall: The 56-69-year group was small, and its depth increase did not reach significance, likely because of low power. Reportedly, close to half of the unique spike-specific TCRs recognized epitopes lying outside the regions that are mutated in the B.1.351 and B.1.1.7 variants. CD4 TCRs associated with the vaccine covered the entire spike protein, and the dominant responses were in regions 160-218 and 743-854. Participants were mostly white British, with more females than males. The authors suggested clonal diversity may have been underestimated. A significant rise in spike-specific TCR breadth and depth was observed after two AZD1222 doses relative to day 0 and relative to MenACWY recipients. Because no day 14 peak-response samples were available, the repertoires could be characterized only after the peak T cell response. Conclusions about previously exposed vaccinees were limited because only a handful of AZD1222 recipients were SARS-CoV-2 seropositive at baseline.

Per the germline V gene, SGHNT is the CDR1 and YENEEA is the CDR2. The CDR3 runs 14 amino acids, cysteine and phenylalanine included. The sequence is cut down to CDR3 DNA, 42 bases in frame from base 1. Trimming removed 1 base from V and 9 bases from J, leaving 15 bases between the germline ends. This specimen was peripheral blood, taken on day 0 of MenACWY control vaccination. In this chain, TRBV11-3 is recombined with TRBJ1-1; TRBD1 is a possible D gene, resting on 6 matching bases. The receptor's source is an adult in good health. In nucleotide form, the sequence is TGTGCCAGCAGCTTAGGAGGACAGAGCCTGAAAGCTTTCTTT. Its coded protein is CASSLGGQSLKAFF.